The 27 T cell receptor beta chains below were found in one sample sequenced in a study of siplizumab effects on memory and regulatory T cells. Sequencing was performed with immunoSEQ multiplex PCR; in TCRdb, only in-frame clones are kept and a portion is missing. The sample yields roughly 50,000 clones, 95% to 97% seen once. The sequenced sample was naive CD4+ T cells sorted from blood. These receptors were collected from a human donor in good health.

The count of this clone is one. The V gene is TRBV19, the J gene TRBJ1-5; D call uncertain. The CDR3 runs 14 residues. Trimming left V 4 bases short and J 3 bases short, with 10 bases between. The germline gives CDR1 LNHDA, CDR2 SQIVND (reference sequence). CDR3 sequence: CASSRGRVNQPQHF. The CDR3 region has the DNA TGTGCCAGTAGTAGAGGACGGGTCAATCAGCCCCAGCATTTT.

This chain joins TRBV10-2 and TRBJ2-7; TRBD1 agrees at 8 bases. The CDR3 totals 13 residues. CDR1 and CDR2 from the germline V gene are WSHSY and SAAADI. After removal of 8 bases from V and 3 bases from J, the junction contained 6 bases not matched to a gene. Here the CDR3 reads CASGTGPFYEQYF. The CDR3 nucleotides are TGCGCCAGCGGGACAGGTCCCTTCTACGAGCAGTACTTC.

The rearrangement joins TRBV30 to TRBJ2-2; D remains unclear. Germline CDR1 is GTSNPN and CDR2 is SVGIG (reference sequence). The V and J ends lost 2 bases and 5 bases respectively, with 9 bases between them. The CDR3 has 13 amino acids. Written as DNA, the CDR3 is TGTGCCTGGAGTCCCCGCCTAACCGGGGAGCTGTTTTTT. As protein: CAWSPRLTGELFF.

This rearrangement joins TRBV5-1 to TRBJ2-3, with TRBD2 matching 11 bases. The CDR3 is 15 amino acids. V was pared by 4 bases and J by 3 bases, with 4 bases of the junction left unmatched. CDR1 and CDR2 (germline): SGHRS, YFSETQ. CDR3 in DNA: TGCGCCAGCAGCCTACTAGCGGGAGCGACAGATACGCAGTATTTT. Its translation: CASSLLAGATDTQYF.

As to this clone: Within the sample, other DNA sequences also encode this same CDR3. The genes are TRBV19 and TRBJ2-3; 13 bases map to TRBD2. V lost 5 bases, J lost 3 bases, and 2 bases stayed unmatched. Germline V gene data show CDR1 as LNHDA and CDR2 as SQIVND (reference sequence). The CDR3 is 15 amino acids. The CDR3 nucleotides read TGTGCCAGTAGTGGACTAGCGGGAGTTACAGATACGCAGTATTTT. Amino acid sequence: CASSGLAGVTDTQYF.

This chain joins TRBV6-5 and TRBJ2-5; no firm D call. This CDR3 has 13 residues. Trimming cost V 5 bases and J 5 bases, with 12 bases left between them. Germline V gene lookup returns CDR1 MNHEY and CDR2 SVGAGI. CDR3 sequence: CASSPRRRETQYF. The CDR3 bases are TGTGCCAGCAGTCCCCGTAGGCGGGAGACCCAGTACTTC.

The chain couples TRBV7-8 to TRBJ2-5; possible D gene TRBD2, 6 bases. V was trimmed by 1 base and J by 4 bases, leaving 7 bases between them. The CDR3 runs to 13 residues. Germline lookup yields CDR1 SGHVS and CDR2 FQNEAQ. The CDR3 DNA is TGTGCCAGCAGCTTAGGACTAGGAGAGACCCAGTACTTC. Its protein product is CASSLGLGETQYF.

This clone was detected once. The V call is TRBV6-1, the J call TRBJ1-1, with 12 bases matching TRBD1. After removal of 6 bases from V and 4 bases from J, the junction contained 6 bases not matched to a gene. Germline-derived CDR1 and CDR2 are MNHNS and SASEGT. The CDR3 is 15 amino acids. For the CDR3, the DNA is TGTGCCAGCAGCCGGGGGGGACAGGGGGCCACTGAAGCTTTCTTT. Residues: CASSRGGQGATEAFF.

The J gene is TRBJ2-3, the V gene TRBV2; D may be TRBD2 (6 bases). The CDR3 runs to 15 residues. Trimming took 6 bases from V and 6 from J, leaving 19 bases between them. The V gene's germline CDR1 is SNHLY and CDR2 FYNNEI. CDR3: CASSAEGGPADTQYF. The CDR3 DNA reads TGTGCCAGCAGCGCTGAAGGAGGGCCTGCGGATACGCAGTATTTT.

As DNA, the CDR3 is TGCGCCAGCAGCGAAGCTAGCGGGAGGGCCAGTGATACGCAGTATTTT. This gives the protein CASSEASGRASDTQYF. J is TRBJ2-3 and V is TRBV5-1; 12 bases align to TRBD2. CDR1 and CDR2 from the germline V gene are SGHRS and YFSETQ. V gave up 4 bases and J gave up 6 bases; unmatched junction bases: 9. The CDR3 loop spans 16 amino acids.

The V gene is TRBV7-3, the J gene TRBJ2-3, with 7 bases that match TRBD2. V lost 2 bases, J lost 2 bases, and 7 bases stayed unmatched. Germline CDR1 reads SGHTA; CDR2 reads FQGTGA. This CDR3 is built from 16 residues. CDR3 sequence: CASSLRAGAPTDTQYF. The DNA for the CDR3 is TGTGCCAGCAGCTTACGGGCGGGAGCCCCCACAGATACGCAGTATTTT. Full variable domain (remainder filled in from reference TRBV7-3 and TRBJ2-3): GAGVSQTPSNKVTEKGKYVELRCDPISGHTALYWYRQSLGQGPEFLIYFQGTGAADDSGLPNDRFFAVRPEGSVSTLKIQRTERGDSAVYLCASSLRAGAPTDTQYFGPGTRLTVL.

The chain has TRBV2 and TRBJ1-5; the D gene is possibly TRBD1 (6 bases). The CDR3 extends over 16 amino acids. Trimming removed 2 bases at V and 4 bases at J, with 15 bases between. Germline CDR1 and CDR2: SNHLY and FYNNEI. The CDR3 region has the DNA TGTGCCAGCAGTGAAACCCGGACAGATACTAATCAGCCCCAGCATTTT. Encoded protein: CASSETRTDTNQPQHF.

The gene calls are TRBV2 and TRBJ1-5, with a tentative D call TRBD1 (6 bases). Germline lookup yields CDR1 SNHLY and CDR2 FYNNEI. The CDR3 spans 17 residues. Trimming cost V 6 bases and J 7 bases, with 25 bases left between them. The DNA of the CDR3 is TGTGCCAGCAGGAGGGCGGCAGGGGCGACCCCATGGCAGCCCCAGCATTTT. This sequence encodes CASRRAAGATPWQPQHF.

CDR3 sequence: CASSPTGKTEQYF. CDR3 DNA sequence: TGTGCCAGCAGTCCGACAGGGAAAACCGAGCAGTACTTC. The chain has TRBV6-5 and TRBJ2-7; 7 nucleotides line up with TRBD1. Germline V gives CDR1 MNHEY, CDR2 SVGAGI. The CDR3 spans 13 residues. The ends lost 5 bases at V and 6 bases at J; junction bases unmatched: 7.

V usage is TRBV6-1 and J usage is TRBJ2-5, with 8 bases identical to TRBD1. The V segment lost 6 bases and the J segment 2 bases; nucleotides outside the gene matches: 8. This CDR3 region has 15 residues. CDR1 and CDR2 from the germline V gene are MNHNS and SASEGT. In DNA form, the CDR3 reads TGTGCCAGCAGAGGACAGGGTGGGGGACAAGAGACCCAGTACTTC. This translates into CASRGQGGGQETQYF.

This chain connects TRBV5-4 to TRBJ2-3, with 9 bases lining up with TRBD1. The ends lost 0 bases at V and 6 bases at J; junction bases unmatched: 5. This CDR3 has 15 amino acids. Germline V gene lookup returns CDR1 SGHNT and CDR2 YYREEE (reference sequence). CDR3 nucleotide sequence: TGTGCCAGCAGCTTGGTGTGGGACAGGGTTGATACGCAGTATTTT. Protein: CASSLVWDRVDTQYF.

The chain couples TRBV6-1 to TRBJ1-1; 8 bases are a match to TRBD1. The CDR3 consists of 15 residues. V lost 4 bases, J lost 1 base, and 5 bases stayed unmatched. Germline loops: CDR1 MNHNS, CDR2 SASEGT. CDR3: CASSALGTGNTEAFF. CDR3 sequence (DNA): TGTGCCAGCAGTGCCTTAGGGACAGGGAACACTGAAGCTTTCTTT.

This rearrangement joins TRBV6-5 to TRBJ1-2; D is ambiguous. The CDR3 contains 13 residues. Deletions cut 6 bases from V and 6 bases from J, with 14 bases between. The germline CDR1 and CDR2 sequences are MNHEY and SVGAGI. CDR3 DNA: TGTGCCAGCAGGAGAGAGGAGTACGATGGCTACACCTTC. Amino acid sequence: CASRREEYDGYTF.

The chain is built from TRBV6-4 and TRBJ2-5; 10 bases fit TRBD2. Per the germline V gene, CDR1 is MRHNA and CDR2 is SNTAGT. The CDR3 length is 16 residues. J gave up 4 bases and V 5 bases, and 10 bases lay outside the gene matches. CDR3 loop: CASSQRQREGGETQYF. The CDR3 DNA sequence: TGTGCCAGCAGTCAACGCCAGCGGGAGGGCGGAGAGACCCAGTACTTC.

The chain carries TRBV19 and TRBJ1-1, with TRBD1 identical over 7 bases. Germline-derived CDR1 and CDR2 are LNHDA and SQIVND (reference sequence). V trimming: 6 bases; J trimming: 4 bases; junction bases outside the gene matches: 8. The CDR3 consists of 14 residues. The CDR3 DNA follows: TGTGCCAGTAGAAGACAGGGCCTTGGCACTGAAGCTTTCTTT. Translated: CASRRQGLGTEAFF.

The CDR3 DNA sequence: TGCGCCAGCAGCCCCGGGACTAGCGTTCTGGATACGCAGTATTTT. Its protein product is CASSPGTSVLDTQYF. The V call is TRBV4-1, the J call TRBJ2-3; 10 nucleotides align to TRBD2. The CDR3 covers 15 residues. Looked up from germline, CDR1 is MGHRA and CDR2 is YSYEKL. V was clipped by 4 bases and J by 6 bases; unmatched bases: 7.

The rearrangement links TRBV11-1 to TRBJ1-1; possible D gene TRBD1, 5 bases. Germline V gene lookup returns CDR1 SGHAT and CDR2 FQDESV (reference sequence). Trimming took off 6 bases at V and 4 bases at J, with 15 bases between the two ends. The CDR3 runs to 14 residues. For the CDR3, the DNA is TGTGCCAGCAGGAGGGGCAGCTGGAGCACTGAAGCTTTCTTT. It yields the protein CASRRGSWSTEAFF. The variable domain in full, with the rest retrieved from reference TRBV11-1 and TRBJ1-1, is EAEVAQSPRYKITEKSQAVAFWCDPISGHATLYWYRQILGQGPELLVQFQDESVVDDSQLPKDRFSAERLKGVDSTLKIQPAELGDSAMYLCASRRGSWSTEAFFGQGTRLTVV.

The chain has TRBV11-3 and TRBJ1-5; D is unresolved. The germline V gene has CDR1 SGHNT and CDR2 YENEEA. This CDR3 is 13 amino acids long. The germline V and J ends were trimmed by 1 base and 5 bases, with 6 bases remaining between them. The CDR3 region has the DNA TGTGCCAGCAGCTTAGGCAGATATCAGCCCCAGCATTTT. Translation: CASSLGRYQPQHF.

The gene calls are TRBV15 and TRBJ2-5; D may match TRBD1 or TRBD2 (5 bases each). Per the germline V gene, CDR1 is LNHNV and CDR2 is YYDKDF (reference sequence). The CDR3 length is 15 residues. With 3 bases removed from V and 4 bases from J, the gap between germline ends came to 15 bases. The CDR3 sequence is CATSRGTVGRETQYF. DNA of the CDR3: TGTGCCACCAGCAGGGGGACCGTGGGGAGAGAGACCCAGTACTTC.

The chain is built from TRBV13 and TRBJ1-2, with D maybe TRBD1 (6 bases). Germline V gives CDR1 PRHDT, CDR2 FYEKMQ (reference sequence). Trimming removed 5 bases at V and 8 bases at J, with 12 bases between. CDR3 length: 12 amino acids. Here the CDR3 DNA reads TGTGCCAGCAGCCCTTTCAGGGGCGGCTACACCTTC. The encoded protein is CASSPFRGGYTF.

The V call is TRBV5-4, the J call TRBJ2-7; D not certain. Trimming removed 5 bases from V and 0 bases from J, with 3 bases in between. CDR1 is SGHNT, CDR2 YYREEE, per germline (reference sequence). CDR3 length: 11 residues. The CDR3 DNA reads TGTGCCAGCAGTACCTCCTACGAGCAGTACTTC. Translated, it gives CASSTSYEQYF.

V usage is TRBV5-4 and J usage is TRBJ1-3; D uncertain. Trimming took off 0 bases at V and 0 bases at J, with 10 bases between the two ends. The CDR3 is 16 amino acids. Per germline, CDR1 SGHNT and CDR2 YYREEE (reference sequence). CDR3: CASSLGHALSGNTIYF. The CDR3 DNA is TGTGCCAGCAGCTTGGGCCATGCGCTCTCTGGAAACACCATATATTTT.